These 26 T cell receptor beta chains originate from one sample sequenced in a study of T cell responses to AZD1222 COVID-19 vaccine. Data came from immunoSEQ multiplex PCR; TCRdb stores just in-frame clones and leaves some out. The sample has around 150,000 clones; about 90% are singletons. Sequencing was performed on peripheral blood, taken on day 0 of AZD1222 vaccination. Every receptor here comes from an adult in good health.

CDR3: CASRDRVDEQFF. For the CDR3, the DNA is TGTGCCAGCCGGGACAGGGTGGATGAGCAGTTCTTC. V gene TRBV27 combines with J gene TRBJ2-1, with 9 bases matching TRBD1. V gave up 8 bases and J gave up 8 bases; unmatched junction bases: 4. Per germline, CDR1 MNHEY and CDR2 SMNVEV (reference sequence). There are 12 residues in the CDR3.

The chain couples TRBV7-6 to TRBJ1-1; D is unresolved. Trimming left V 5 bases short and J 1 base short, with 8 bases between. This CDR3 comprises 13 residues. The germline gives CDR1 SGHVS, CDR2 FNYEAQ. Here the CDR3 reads CASSLTENTEAFF. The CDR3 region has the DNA TGTGCCAGCAGCCTTACCGAGAACACTGAAGCTTTCTTT. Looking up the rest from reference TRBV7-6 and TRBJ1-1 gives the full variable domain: GAGVSQSPRYKVTKRGQDVALRCDPISGHVSLYWYRQALGQGPEFLTYFNYEAQQDKSGLPNDRFSAERPEGSISTLTIQRTEQRDSAMYRCASSLTENTEAFFGQGTRLTVV.

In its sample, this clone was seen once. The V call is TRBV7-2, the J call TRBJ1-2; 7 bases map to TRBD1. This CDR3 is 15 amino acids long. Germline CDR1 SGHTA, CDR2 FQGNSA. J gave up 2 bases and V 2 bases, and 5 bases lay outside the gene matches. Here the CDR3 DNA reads TGTGCCAGCAGCTTACGGACAGGATCGAACTATGGCTACACCTTC. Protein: CASSLRTGSNYGYTF.

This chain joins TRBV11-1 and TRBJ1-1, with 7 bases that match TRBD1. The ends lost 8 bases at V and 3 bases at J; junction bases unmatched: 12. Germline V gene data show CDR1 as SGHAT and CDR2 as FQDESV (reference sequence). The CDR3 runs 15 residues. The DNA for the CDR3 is TGTGCCAGCTTACCACAGGGAAGGGGGCACACTGAAGCTTTCTTT. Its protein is CASLPQGRGHTEAFF.

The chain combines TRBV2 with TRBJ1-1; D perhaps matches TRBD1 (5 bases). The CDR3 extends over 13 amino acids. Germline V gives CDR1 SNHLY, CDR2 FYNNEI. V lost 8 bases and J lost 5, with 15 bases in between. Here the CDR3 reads CASGTRGVTEAFF. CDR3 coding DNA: TGTGCCAGCGGTACAAGAGGGGTTACTGAAGCTTTCTTT.

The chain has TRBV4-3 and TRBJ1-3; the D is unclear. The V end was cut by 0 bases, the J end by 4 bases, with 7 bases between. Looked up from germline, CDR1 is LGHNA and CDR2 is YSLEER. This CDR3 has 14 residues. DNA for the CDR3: TGCGCCAGCAGCCAAGAGGTGGGCGGAAACACCATATATTTT. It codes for CASSQEVGGNTIYF.

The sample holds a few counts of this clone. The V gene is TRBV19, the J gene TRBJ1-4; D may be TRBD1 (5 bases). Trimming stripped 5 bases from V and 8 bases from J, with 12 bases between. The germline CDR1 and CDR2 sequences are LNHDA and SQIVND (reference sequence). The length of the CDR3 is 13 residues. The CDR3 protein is CASSSGLREKLFF. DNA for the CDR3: TGTGCCAGTAGTTCGGGACTCCGGGAAAAACTGTTTTTT.

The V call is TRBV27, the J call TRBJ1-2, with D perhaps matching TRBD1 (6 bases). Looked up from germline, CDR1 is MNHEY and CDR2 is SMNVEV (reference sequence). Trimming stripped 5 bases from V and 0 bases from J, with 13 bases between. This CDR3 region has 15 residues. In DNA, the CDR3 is TGTGCCAGCAGTCCCCACGACAGGCCTAACTATGGCTACACCTTC. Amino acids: CASSPHDRPNYGYTF.

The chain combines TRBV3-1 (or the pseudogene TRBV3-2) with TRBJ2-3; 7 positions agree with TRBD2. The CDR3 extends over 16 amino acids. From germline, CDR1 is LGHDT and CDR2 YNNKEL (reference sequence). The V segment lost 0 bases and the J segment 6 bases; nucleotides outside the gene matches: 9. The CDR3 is CASSQDIAGPTDTQYF. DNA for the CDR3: TGTGCCAGCAGCCAAGATATAGCGGGCCCAACGGATACGCAGTATTTT.

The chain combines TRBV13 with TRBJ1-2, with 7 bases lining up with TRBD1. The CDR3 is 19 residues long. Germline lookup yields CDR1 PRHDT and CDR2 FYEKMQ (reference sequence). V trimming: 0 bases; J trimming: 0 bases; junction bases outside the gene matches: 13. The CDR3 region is CASSLGINRGVEANYGYTF. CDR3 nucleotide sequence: TGTGCCAGCAGCTTAGGGATAAACAGGGGAGTCGAGGCTAACTATGGCTACACCTTC.

CDR3 DNA: TGTGCCAGCAGTACGAGGTCGCTGGGCGAACCTGAGCAGTACTTC. As protein: CASSTRSLGEPEQYF. The chain carries TRBV6-6 and TRBJ2-7; D not certain. CDR3 length: 15 residues. V was pared by 5 bases and J by 7 bases, with 21 bases between. Germline V gene lookup returns CDR1 MNHNY and CDR2 SVGAGI (reference sequence).

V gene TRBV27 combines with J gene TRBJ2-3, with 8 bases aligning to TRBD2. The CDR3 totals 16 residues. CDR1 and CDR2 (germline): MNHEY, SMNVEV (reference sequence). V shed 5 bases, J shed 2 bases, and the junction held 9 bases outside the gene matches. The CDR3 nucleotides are TGTGCCAGCAGTCCATCAGCGGGGGACCACACAGATACGCAGTATTTT. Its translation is CASSPSAGDHTDTQYF.

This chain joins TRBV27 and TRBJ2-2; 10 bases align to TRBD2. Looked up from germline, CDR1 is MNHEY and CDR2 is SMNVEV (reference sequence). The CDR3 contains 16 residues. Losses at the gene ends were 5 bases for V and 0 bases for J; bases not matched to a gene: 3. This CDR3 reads CASSLSGGANTGELFF. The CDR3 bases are TGTGCCAGCAGTCTGAGCGGGGGGGCGAACACCGGGGAGCTGTTTTTT.

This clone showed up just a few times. The CDR3 here is CASSLYILNTEAFF. In nucleotides, the CDR3 is TGTGCCAGCAGCCTCTATATCCTGAACACTGAAGCTTTCTTT. V gene TRBV7-8 combines with J gene TRBJ1-1; no firm D call. Germline CDR1 SGHVS, CDR2 FQNEAQ. This CDR3 has 14 residues. Trimming took off 5 bases at V and 0 bases at J, with 10 bases between the two ends.

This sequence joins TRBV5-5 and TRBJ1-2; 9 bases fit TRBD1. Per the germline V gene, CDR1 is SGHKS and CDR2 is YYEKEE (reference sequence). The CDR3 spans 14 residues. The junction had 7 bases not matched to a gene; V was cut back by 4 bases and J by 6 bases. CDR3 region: CASSVTGGADGYTF. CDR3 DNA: TGTGCCAGCAGCGTAACAGGGGGCGCAGATGGCTACACCTTC.

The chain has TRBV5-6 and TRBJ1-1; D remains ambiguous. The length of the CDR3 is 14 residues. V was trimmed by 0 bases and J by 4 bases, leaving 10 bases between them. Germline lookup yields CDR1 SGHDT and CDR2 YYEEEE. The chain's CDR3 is CASSLGPGSTEAFF. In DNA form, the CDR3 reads TGTGCCAGCAGCTTGGGACCGGGGAGCACTGAAGCTTTCTTT.

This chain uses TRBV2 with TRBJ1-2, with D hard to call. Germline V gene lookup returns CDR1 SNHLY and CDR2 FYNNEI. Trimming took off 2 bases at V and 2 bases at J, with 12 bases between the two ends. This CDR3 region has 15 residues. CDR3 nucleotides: TGTGCCAGCAGTGAATATCGCAGGATAAACTATGGCTACACCTTC. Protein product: CASSEYRRINYGYTF. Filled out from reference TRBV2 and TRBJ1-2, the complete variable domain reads EPEVTQTPSHQVTQMGQEVILRCVPISNHLYFYWYRQILGQKVEFLVSFYNNEISEKSEIFDDQFSVERPDGSNFTLKIRSTKLEDSAMYFCASSEYRRINYGYTFGSGTRLTVV.

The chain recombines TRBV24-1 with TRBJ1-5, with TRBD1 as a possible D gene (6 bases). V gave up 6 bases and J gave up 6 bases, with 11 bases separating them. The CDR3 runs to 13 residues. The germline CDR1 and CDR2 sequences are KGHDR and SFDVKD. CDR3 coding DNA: TGTGCCACCAGTTTAGGGGGGGGTCAGCCCCAGCATTTT. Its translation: CATSLGGGQPQHF.

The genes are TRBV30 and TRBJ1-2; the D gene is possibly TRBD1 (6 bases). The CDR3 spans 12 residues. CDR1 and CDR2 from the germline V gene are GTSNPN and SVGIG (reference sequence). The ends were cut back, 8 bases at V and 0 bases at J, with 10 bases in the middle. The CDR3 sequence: CARGQTNYGYTF. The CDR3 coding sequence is TGTGCCCGGGGGCAGACTAACTATGGCTACACCTTC.

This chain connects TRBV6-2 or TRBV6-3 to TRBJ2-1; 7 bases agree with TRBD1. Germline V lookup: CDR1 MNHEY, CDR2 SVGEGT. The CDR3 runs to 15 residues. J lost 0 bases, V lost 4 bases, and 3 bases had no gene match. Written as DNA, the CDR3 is TGTGCCAGCAGTTTGGACAGGAACTCCTACAATGAGCAGTTCTTC. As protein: CASSLDRNSYNEQFF.

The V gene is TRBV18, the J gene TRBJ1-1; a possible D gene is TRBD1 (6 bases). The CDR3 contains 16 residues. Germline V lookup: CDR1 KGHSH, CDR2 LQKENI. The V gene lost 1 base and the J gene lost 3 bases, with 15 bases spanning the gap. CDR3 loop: CASSPLLTGMDTEAFF. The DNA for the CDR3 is TGTGCCAGCTCACCACTATTGACAGGAATGGACACTGAAGCTTTCTTT. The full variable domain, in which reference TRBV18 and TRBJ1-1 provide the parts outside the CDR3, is NAGVMQNPRHLVRRRGQEARLRCSPMKGHSHVYWYRQLPEEGLKFMVYLQKENIIDESGMPKERFSAEFPKEGPSILRIQQVVRGDSAAYFCASSPLLTGMDTEAFFGQGTRLTVV.

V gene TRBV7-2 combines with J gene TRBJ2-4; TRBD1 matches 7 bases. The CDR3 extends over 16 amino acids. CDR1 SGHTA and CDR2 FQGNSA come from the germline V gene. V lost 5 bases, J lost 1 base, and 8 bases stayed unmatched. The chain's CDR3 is CASSPRQGWAKNIQYF. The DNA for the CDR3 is TGTGCCAGCAGCCCCAGACAGGGATGGGCCAAAAACATTCAGTACTTC.

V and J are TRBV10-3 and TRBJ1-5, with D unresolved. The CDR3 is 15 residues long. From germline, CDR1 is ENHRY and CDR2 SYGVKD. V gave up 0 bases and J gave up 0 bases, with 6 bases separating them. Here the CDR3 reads CAISESGPSNQPQHF. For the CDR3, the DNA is TGTGCCATCAGTGAGTCGGGTCCTAGCAATCAGCCCCAGCATTTT.

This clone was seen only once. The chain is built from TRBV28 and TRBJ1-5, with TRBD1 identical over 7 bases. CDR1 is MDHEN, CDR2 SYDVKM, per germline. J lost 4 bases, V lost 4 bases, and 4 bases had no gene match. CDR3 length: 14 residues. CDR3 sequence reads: CASSSRDRNQPQHF. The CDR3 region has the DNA TGTGCCAGCAGTTCTCGGGACAGAAATCAGCCCCAGCATTTT.

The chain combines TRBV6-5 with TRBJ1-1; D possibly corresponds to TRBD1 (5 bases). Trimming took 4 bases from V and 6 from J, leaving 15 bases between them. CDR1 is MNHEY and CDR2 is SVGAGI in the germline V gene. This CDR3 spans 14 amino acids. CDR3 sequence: CASSSPKGVAEAFF. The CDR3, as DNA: TGTGCCAGCAGTTCTCCGAAAGGGGTGGCTGAAGCTTTCTTT.

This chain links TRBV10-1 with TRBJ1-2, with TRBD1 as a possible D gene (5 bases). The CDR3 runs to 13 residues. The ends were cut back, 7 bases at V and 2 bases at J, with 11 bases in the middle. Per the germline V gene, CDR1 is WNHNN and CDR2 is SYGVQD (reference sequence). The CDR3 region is CASNGRGNYGYTF. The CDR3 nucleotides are TGCGCCAGCAATGGAAGGGGCAACTATGGCTACACCTTC.